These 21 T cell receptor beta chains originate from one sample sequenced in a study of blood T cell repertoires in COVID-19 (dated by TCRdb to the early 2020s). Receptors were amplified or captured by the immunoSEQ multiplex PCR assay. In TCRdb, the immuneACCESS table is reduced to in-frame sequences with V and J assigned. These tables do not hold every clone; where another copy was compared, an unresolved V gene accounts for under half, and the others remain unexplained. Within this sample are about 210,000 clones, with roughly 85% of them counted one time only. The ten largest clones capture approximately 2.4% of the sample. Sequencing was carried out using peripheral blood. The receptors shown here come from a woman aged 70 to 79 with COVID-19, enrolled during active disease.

The CDR3 sequence is CASSSQRSQGGEKLFF. The DNA for the CDR3 is TGTGCCAGCAGCTCGCAAAGGTCCCAGGGCGGTGAAAAACTGTTTTTT. This chain connects TRBV7-9 to TRBJ1-4, with D tentatively TRBD1 (5 bases). Trimming took off 4 bases at V and 7 bases at J, with 19 bases between the two ends. The CDR3 spans 16 residues. The V gene's germline CDR1 is SEHNR and CDR2 FQNEAQ (reference sequence).

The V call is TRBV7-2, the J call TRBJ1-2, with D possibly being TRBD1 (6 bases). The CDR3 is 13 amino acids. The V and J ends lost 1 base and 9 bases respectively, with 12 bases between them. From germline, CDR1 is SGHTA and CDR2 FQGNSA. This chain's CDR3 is CASSLVGAGRYTF. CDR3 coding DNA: TGTGCCAGCAGCTTAGTGGGGGCAGGCCGCTACACCTTC.

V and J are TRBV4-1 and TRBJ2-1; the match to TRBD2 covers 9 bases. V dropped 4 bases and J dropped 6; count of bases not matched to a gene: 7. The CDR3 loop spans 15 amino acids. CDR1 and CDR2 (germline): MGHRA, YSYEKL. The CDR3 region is CASSLPGLAANEQFF. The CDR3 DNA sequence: TGCGCCAGCAGCCTACCGGGACTAGCAGCCAATGAGCAGTTCTTC.

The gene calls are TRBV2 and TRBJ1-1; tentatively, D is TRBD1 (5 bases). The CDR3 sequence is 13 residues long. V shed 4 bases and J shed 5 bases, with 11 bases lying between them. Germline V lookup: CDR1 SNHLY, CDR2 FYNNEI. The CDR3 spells CASSGTGVTEAFF. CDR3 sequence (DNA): TGTGCCAGCAGTGGTACGGGGGTAACTGAAGCTTTCTTT.

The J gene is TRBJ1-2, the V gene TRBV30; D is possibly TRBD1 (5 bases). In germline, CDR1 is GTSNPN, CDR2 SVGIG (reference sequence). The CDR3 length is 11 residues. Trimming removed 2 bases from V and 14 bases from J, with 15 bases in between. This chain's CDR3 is CAWSRGVGRTF. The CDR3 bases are TGTGCCTGGAGTAGAGGGGTTGGGAGGACCTTC.

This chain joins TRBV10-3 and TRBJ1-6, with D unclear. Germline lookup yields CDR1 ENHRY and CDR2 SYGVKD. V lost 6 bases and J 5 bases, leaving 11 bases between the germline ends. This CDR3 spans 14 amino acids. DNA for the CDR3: TGTGCCATCAGCCCCGGGGAGAATAATTCACCCCTCCACTTT. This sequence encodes CAISPGENNSPLHF.

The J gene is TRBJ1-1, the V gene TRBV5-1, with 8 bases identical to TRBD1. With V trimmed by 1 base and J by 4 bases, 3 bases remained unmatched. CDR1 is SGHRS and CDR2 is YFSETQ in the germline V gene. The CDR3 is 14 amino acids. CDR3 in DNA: TGCGCCAGCAGCTTGAAAACAGGGGGCACTGAAGCTTTCTTT. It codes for CASSLKTGGTEAFF.

The CDR3 sequence: CASSLVSDEELFF. The CDR3 DNA reads as TGCGCCAGCAGCTTGGTTAGCGACGAGGAGCTGTTTTTT. The chain joins TRBV5-1 to TRBJ2-2, with D tentatively TRBD2 (5 bases). The CDR3 runs to 13 residues. Germline assignment: CDR1 SGHRS and CDR2 YFSETQ. V lost 0 bases and J lost 10, with 10 bases in between.

The CDR3 nucleotides read TGTGCCAGCAAGGTGACAGGCGCGGACATTCAGTACTTC. It encodes CASKVTGADIQYF. This rearrangement joins TRBV6-5 to TRBJ2-4; D is possibly TRBD1 (6 bases). V was trimmed by 7 bases and J by 8 bases, leaving 15 bases between them. CDR1 is MNHEY and CDR2 is SVGAGI in the germline V gene. The CDR3 is 13 residues long.

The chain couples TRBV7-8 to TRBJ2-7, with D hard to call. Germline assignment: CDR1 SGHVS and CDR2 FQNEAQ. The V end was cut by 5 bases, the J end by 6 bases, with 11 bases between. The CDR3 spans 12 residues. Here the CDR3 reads CASSPHFGEQYF. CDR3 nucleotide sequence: TGTGCCAGCAGCCCCCACTTCGGCGAGCAGTACTTC.

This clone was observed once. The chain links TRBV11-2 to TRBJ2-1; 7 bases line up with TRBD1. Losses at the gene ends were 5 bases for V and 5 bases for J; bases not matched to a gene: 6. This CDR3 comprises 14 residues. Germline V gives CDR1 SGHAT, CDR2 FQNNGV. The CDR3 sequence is CASSQNRGHNEQFF. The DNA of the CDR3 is TGTGCCAGCAGCCAAAACAGGGGTCACAATGAGCAGTTCTTC.

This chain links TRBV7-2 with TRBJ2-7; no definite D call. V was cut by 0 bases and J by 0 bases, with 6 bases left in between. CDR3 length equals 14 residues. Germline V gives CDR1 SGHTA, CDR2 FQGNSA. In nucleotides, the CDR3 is TGTGCCAGCAGCTTAGCCACAGTCTCCTACGAGCAGTACTTC. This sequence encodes CASSLATVSYEQYF.

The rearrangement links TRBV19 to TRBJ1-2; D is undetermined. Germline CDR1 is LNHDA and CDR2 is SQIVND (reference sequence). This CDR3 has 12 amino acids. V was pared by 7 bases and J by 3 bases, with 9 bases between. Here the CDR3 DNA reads TGTGCCAGTACTACTAATTACTATGGCTACACCTTC. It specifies CASTTNYYGYTF.

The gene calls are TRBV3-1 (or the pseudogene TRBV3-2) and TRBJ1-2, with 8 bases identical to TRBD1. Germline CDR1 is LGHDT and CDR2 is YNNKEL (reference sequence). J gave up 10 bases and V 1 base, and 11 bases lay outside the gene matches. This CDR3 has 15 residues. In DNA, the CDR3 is TGTGCCAGCAGCCAAGCTCAGGGGGCGCTTTCGATCTACACCTTC. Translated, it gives CASSQAQGALSIYTF.

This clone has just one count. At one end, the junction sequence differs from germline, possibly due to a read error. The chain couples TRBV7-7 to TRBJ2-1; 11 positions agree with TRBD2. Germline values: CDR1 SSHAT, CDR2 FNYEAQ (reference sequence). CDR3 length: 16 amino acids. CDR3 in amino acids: CASSLTSGSGLGEQFF. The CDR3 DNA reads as TGTGCTAGCAGCTTAACTAGCGGGAGTGGGTTAGGTGAGCAGTTCTTC.

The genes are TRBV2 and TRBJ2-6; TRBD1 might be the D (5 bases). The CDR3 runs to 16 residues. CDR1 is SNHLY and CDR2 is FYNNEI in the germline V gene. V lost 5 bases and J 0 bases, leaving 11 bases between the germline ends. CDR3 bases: TGTGCCAGCAGTCCCCAGACAGCCTCTGGGGCCAACGTCCTGACTTTC. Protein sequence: CASSPQTASGANVLTF.

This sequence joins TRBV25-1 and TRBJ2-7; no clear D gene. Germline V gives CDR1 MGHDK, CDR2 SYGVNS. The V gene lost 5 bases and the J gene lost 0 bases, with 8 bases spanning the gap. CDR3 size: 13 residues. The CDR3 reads CASSNRSSYEQYF. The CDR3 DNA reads TGTGCCAGCAGTAACCGGAGCTCCTACGAGCAGTACTTC.

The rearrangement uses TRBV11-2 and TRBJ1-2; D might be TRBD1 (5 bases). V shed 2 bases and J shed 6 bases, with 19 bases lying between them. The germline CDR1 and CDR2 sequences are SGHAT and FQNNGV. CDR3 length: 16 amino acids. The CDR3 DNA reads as TGTGCCAGCAGCTTAACACAACGGGGGTATAGTAATGGCTACACCTTC. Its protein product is CASSLTQRGYSNGYTF.

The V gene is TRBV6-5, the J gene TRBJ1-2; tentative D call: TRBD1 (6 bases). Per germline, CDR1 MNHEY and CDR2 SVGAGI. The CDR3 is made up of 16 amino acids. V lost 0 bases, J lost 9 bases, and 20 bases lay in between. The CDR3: CASSYSRRTDAVSYTF. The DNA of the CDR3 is TGTGCCAGCAGTTACTCTCGTAGGACAGACGCTGTTAGCTACACCTTC.

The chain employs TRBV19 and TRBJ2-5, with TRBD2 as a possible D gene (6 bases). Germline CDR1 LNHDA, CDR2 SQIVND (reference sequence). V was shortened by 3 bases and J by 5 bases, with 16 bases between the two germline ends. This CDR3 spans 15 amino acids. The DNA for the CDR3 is TGTGCCAGTAGTATGGGACTGACCCCAACGGAGACCCAGTACTTC. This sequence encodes CASSMGLTPTETQYF.

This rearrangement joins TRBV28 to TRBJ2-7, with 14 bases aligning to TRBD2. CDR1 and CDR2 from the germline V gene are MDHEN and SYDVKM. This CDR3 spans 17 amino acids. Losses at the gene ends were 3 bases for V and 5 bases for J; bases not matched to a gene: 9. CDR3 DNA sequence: TGTGCCAGCAGTTTCCCCGGACTAGCGGGAGGTAGGGACGAGCAGTACTTC. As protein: CASSFPGLAGGRDEQYF.